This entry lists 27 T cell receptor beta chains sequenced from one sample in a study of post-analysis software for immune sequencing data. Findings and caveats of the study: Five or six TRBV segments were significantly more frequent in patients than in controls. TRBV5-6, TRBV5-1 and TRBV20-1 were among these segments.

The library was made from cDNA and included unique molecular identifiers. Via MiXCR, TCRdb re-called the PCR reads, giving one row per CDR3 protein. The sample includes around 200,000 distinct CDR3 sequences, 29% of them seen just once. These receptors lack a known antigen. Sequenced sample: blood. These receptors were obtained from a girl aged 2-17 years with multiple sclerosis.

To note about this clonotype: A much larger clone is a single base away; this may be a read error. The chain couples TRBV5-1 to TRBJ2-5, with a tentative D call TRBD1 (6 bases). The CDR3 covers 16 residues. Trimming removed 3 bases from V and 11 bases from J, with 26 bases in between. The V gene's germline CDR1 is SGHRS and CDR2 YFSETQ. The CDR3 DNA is TGCGCCAGCAGCTGGGGGCACGCGGACTCCTACAATGAGCAGTACTTC. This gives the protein CASSWGHADSYNEQYF.

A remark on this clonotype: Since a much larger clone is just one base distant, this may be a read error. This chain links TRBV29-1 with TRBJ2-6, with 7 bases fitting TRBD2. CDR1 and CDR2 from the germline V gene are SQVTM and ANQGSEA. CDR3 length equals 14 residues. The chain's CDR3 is CSVGEGPGANVRTF. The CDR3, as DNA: TGCAGCGTTGGGGAGGGCCCTGGGGCCAACGTCCGGACTTTC.

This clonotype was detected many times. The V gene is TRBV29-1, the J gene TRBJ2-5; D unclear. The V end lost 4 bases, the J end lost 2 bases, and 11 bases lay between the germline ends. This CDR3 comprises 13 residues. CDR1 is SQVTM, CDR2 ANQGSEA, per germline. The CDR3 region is CSVASSSQETQYF. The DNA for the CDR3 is TGCAGCGTTGCGTCCTCCTCTCAAGAGACCCAGTACTTC.

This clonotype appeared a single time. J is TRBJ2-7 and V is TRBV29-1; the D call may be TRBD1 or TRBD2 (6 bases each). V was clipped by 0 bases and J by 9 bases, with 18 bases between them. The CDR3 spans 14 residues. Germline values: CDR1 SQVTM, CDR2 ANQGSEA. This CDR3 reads CSVEDRGKQGAQYF. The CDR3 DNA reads TGCAGCGTTGAAGACCGGGGGAAACAGGGAGCGCAGTACTTC.

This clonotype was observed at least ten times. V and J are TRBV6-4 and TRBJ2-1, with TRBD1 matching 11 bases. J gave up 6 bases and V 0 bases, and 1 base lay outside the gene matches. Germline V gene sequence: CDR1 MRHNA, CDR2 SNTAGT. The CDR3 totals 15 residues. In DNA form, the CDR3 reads TGTGCCAGCAGTGACTCCGGGACAGGGGGCAATGAGCAGTTCTTC. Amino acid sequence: CASSDSGTGGNEQFF.

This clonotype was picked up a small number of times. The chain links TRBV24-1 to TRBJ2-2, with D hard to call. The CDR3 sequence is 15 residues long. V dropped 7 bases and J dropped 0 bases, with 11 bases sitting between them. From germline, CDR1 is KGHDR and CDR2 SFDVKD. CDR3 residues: CATSGQPSNTGELFF. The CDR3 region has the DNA TGTGCCACCAGCGGGCAGCCATCGAACACCGGGGAGCTGTTTTTT.

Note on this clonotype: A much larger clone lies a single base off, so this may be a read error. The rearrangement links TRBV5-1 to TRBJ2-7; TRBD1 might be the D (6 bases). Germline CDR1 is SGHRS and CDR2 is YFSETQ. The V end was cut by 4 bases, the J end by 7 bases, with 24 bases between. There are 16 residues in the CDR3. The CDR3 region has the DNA TGCGCCAGCAGCGCAAACAGGGAAAGCTCCTACAATGAGCAGTACTTC. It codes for CASSANRESSYNEQYF.

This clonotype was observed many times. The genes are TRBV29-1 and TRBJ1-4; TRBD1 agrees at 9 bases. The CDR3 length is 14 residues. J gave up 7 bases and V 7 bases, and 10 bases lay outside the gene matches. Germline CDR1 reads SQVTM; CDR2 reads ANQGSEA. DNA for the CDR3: TGCAGCGGAAAATCCGGGACAGGGAGTGAAAAACTGTTTTTT. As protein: CSGKSGTGSEKLFF.

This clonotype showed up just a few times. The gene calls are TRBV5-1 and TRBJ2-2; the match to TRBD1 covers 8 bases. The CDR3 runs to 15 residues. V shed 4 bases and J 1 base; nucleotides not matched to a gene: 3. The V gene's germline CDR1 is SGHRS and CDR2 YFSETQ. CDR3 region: CASSRDRQNTGELFF. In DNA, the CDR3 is TGCGCCAGCAGCCGGGACAGGCAGAACACCGGGGAGCTGTTTTTT.

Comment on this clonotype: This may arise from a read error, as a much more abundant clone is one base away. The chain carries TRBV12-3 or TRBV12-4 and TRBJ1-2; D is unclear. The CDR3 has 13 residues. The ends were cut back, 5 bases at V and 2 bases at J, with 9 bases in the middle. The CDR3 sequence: CASSAELNYGYTF. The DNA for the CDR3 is TGTGCCAGCAGTGCGGAATTGAACTATGGCTACACCTTC.

Here the CDR3 reads CASSLGTGPGEQYF. Here the CDR3 DNA reads TGCGCCAGCAGCTTGGGGACAGGGCCGGGGGAGCAGTACTTC. V usage is TRBV5-1 and J usage is TRBJ2-7; 8 nucleotides align to TRBD1. This CDR3 spans 14 amino acids. The trim removed 0 bases at V and 7 bases at J, leaving 6 bases unmatched. Germline V lookup: CDR1 SGHRS, CDR2 YFSETQ.

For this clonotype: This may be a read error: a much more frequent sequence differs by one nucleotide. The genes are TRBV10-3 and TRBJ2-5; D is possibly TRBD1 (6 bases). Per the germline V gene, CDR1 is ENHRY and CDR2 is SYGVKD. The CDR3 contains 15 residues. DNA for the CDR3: TGTACCATCAGTGAACGGACAGTCAACCAAGAGACCCAGTACTTC. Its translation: CTISERTVNQETQYF.

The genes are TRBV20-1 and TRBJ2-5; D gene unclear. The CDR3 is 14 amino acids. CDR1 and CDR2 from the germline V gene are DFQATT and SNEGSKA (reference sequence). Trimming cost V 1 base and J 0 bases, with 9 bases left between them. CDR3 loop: CSARGAEYQETQYF. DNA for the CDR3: TGCAGTGCTAGAGGGGCAGAGTACCAAGAGACCCAGTACTTC.

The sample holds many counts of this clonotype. CDR3 nucleotides: TGTGCCAGCAGTCCCCCACGGTCGGTTTCCTGGGAGACCCAGTACTTC. Encoded protein: CASSPPRSVSWETQYF. The chain combines TRBV25-1 with TRBJ2-5; D is unresolved. V lost 5 bases, J lost 5 bases, and 21 bases lay in between. Germline CDR1 MGHDK, CDR2 SYGVNS. The CDR3 loop spans 16 amino acids.

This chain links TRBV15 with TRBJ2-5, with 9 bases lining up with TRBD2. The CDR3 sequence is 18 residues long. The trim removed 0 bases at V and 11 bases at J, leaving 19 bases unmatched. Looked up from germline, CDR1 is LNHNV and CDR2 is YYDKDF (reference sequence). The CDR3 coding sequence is TGTGCCACCAGCAGAGATGAAAGCGGGGGGACCACCGGCTACGGGCAGTACTTC. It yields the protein CATSRDESGGTTGYGQYF.

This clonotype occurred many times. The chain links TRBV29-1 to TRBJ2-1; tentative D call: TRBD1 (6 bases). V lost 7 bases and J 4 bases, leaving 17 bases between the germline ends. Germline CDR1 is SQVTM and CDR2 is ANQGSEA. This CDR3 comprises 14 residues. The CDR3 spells CSAGGQINYNEQFF. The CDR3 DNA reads TGCAGCGCCGGAGGACAGATAAATTACAATGAGCAGTTCTTC.

CDR3 bases: TGCAGTGCTAGAGCAGAGGCCGGGGAGCTGTTTTTT. Its protein is CSARAEAGELFF. V is TRBV20-1 and J is TRBJ2-2; D is unresolved. The CDR3 sequence is 12 residues long. CDR1 and CDR2 from the germline V gene are DFQATT and SNEGSKA (reference sequence). V was pared by 1 base and J by 6 bases, with 6 bases between.

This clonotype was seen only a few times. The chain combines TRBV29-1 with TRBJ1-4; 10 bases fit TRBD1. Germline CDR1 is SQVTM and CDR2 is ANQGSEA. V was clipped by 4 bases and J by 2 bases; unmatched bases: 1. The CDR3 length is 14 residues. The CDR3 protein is CSVGDRGTNEKLFF. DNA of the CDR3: TGCAGCGTTGGGGACAGGGGCACTAATGAAAAACTGTTTTTT.

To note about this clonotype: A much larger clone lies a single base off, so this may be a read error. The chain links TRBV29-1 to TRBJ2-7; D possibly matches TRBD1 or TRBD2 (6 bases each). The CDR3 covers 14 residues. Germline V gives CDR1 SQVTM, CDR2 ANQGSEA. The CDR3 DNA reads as TGCGGCGTTGACGGGGGCGCAAAATCTTTCGAGCAGTACTTC. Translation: CGVDGGAKSFEQYF.

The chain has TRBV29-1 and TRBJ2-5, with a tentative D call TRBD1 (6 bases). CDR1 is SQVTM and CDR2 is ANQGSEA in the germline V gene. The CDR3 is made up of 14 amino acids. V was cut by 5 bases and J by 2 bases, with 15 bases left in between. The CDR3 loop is CSVLPGQGQETQYF. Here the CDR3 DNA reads TGCAGCGTTTTACCGGGACAAGGACAAGAGACCCAGTACTTC.

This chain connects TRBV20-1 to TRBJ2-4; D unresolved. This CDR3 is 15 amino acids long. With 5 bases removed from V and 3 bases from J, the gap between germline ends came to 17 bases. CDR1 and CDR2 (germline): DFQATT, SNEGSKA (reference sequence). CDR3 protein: CSAPPPTRDKNIQYF. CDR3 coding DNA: TGCAGTGCTCCCCCCCCAACTCGAGACAAAAACATTCAGTACTTC.

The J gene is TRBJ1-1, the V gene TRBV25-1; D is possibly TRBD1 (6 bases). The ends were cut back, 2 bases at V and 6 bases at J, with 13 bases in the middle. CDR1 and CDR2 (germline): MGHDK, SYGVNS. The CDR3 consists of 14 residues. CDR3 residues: CASSEPGAFAEAFF. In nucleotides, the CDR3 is TGTGCCAGCAGTGAACCGGGGGCGTTCGCTGAAGCTTTCTTT.

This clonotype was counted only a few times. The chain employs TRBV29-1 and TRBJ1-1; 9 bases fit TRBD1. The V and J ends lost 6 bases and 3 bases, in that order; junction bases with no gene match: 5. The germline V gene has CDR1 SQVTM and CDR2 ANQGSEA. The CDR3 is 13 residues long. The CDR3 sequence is CSVQRQGDTEAFF. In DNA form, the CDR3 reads TGCAGCGTCCAACGACAGGGGGACACTGAAGCTTTCTTT.

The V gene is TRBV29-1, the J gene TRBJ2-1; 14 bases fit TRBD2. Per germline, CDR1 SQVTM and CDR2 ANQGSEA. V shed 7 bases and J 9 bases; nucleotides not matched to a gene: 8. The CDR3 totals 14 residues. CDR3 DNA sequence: TGCAGCGCCCGGGGACTAGCGGGGGAGGGTGAGCAGTTCTTC. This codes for CSARGLAGEGEQFF.

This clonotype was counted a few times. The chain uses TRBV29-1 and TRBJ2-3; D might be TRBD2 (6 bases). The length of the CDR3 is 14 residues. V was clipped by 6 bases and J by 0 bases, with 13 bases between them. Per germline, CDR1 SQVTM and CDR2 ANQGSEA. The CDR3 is CSVHLARSTDTQYF. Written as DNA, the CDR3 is TGCAGCGTCCACCTAGCGAGAAGCACAGATACGCAGTATTTT.

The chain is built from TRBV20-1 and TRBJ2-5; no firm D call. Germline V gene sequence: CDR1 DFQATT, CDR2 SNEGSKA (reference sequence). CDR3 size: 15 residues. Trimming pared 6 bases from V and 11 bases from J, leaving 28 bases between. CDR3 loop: CSASDAFFPYNEQYF. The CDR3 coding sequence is TGCAGTGCCAGCGACGCCTTTTTCCCCTACAATGAGCAGTACTTC.

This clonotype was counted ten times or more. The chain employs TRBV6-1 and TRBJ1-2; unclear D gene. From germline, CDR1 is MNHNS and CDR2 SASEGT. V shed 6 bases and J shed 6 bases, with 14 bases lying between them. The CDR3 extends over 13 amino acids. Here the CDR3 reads CASSLHGQNGYTF. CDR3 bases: TGTGCCAGCAGCTTACACGGTCAGAATGGCTACACCTTC.